This TCR beta chain was recovered during a study of T cell repertoires in cytomegalovirus infection. Whole-study findings and limits: Summed frequency of public TCR beta families distinguished CMV carriers with the relevant HLA. Clonotypes of TCR beta that were HLA-C-restricted and CMV-specific dominated the ex vivo response.

Points on this clonotype: Its antigen is undetermined.

Each CDR3 protein is one row after TCRdb ran MiXCR on the reads. In the table there are about 530,000 distinct CDR3 sequences, about a quarter of which are singletons. Per germline, CDR1 SGHTA and CDR2 FQGNSA. The ends were cut back, 3 bases at V and 4 bases at J, with 12 bases in the middle. CDR3 length: 14 amino acids. The sequencing input was PBMCs. This chain uses TRBV7-2 with TRBJ1-2, with D possibly being TRBD1 (6 bases). The TCR originated in a human donor in good health (CMV status not recorded). Some clones in this sample may be carry-over from other donors' samples. CDR3 in amino acids: CASSLSTGFYGYTF. DNA for the CDR3: TGTGCCAGCAGCTTGTCGACAGGCTTCTATGGCTACACCTTC.